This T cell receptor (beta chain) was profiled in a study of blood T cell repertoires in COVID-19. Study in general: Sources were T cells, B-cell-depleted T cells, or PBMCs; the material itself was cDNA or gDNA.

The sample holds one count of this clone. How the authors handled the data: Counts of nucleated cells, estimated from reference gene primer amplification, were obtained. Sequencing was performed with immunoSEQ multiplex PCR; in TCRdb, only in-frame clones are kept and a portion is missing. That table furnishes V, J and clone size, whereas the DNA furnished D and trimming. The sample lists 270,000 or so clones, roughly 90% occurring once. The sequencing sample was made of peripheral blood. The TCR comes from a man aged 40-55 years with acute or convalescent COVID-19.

CDR3 region: CASGLDPGVYGYTF. The CDR3, as DNA: TGTGCTAGTGGTTTGGATCCCGGGGTCTATGGCTACACCTTC. This chain uses TRBV12-5 with TRBJ1-2, with D hard to call. The V and J ends lost 1 base and 4 bases respectively, with 10 bases between them. Per germline, CDR1 LGHNT and CDR2 FRNRAP. CDR3 length: 14 residues.